A selection of T cell receptor beta chains follows, all from one sample in a study of response to subunit inactivated influenza vaccine. One entry per CDR3 protein, called by TCRdb with MiXCR from the RT-PCR reads. The repertoire holds 500,000 to 750,000 distinct CDR3 sequences, with less than 15% as singletons. The sample consisted of PBMCs from blood, taken 12 days after vaccination. The receptors come from a man in his fifties or sixties who received an inactivated influenza vaccine. CDR3s include the opening cysteine and the closing phenylalanine or tryptophan. A D gene is named only where the DNA matches it firmly.

D | V | CDR3
- | TRBV28 | CASSWRWTEAFF
TRBD1 | TRBV28 | CASSRTGVNTEAFF
- | TRBV14 | CASSQAPFDTQYF
- | TRBV6-6 | CASSIGGYNGYTF
TRBD2 | TRBV25-1 | CASSDSGGLYNEQFF
- | TRBV6-2/TRBV6-3 | CASTLDANQPQHF
- | TRBV9 | CASSVEPDTQYF
TRBD2 | TRBV20-1 | CSASILAGAQDGTQYF
TRBD2 | TRBV12-3/TRBV12-4 | CASSFGTSAYNEQFF
TRBD2 | TRBV6-2/TRBV6-3 | CASSYSIGGAFGELFF
TRBD1 | TRBV24-1 | CATSESPGQGINTEAFF
- | TRBV28 | CASSLLIGYGYTF
TRBD1 | TRBV27 | CASSTRDRLNEKLFF
TRBD1 | TRBV28 | CASSFELDRGSSYEQYF
- | TRBV7-2 | CASSNRLVNEQFF
- | TRBV5-1 | CASSSGTAGYEQYF
TRBD1 | TRBV10-3 | CAISESLPLTGKGNEQFF
TRBD1 | TRBV5-1 | CASRSQPTGVNEQFF
- | TRBV6-1 | CASRPSKGEQFF
- | TRBV23-1 | CASSHGHNQPQHF
TRBD1 | TRBV3-1 | CASSKTGGATGELFF
- | TRBV20-1 | CSAKSDGLATRDTQYF
- | TRBV7-9 | CASSLAETGFNEKLFF
- | TRBV29-1 | CSGEQGQAFF
- | TRBV6-2/TRBV6-3 | CASSRYGTISTYGYTF
TRBD2 | TRBV12-3/TRBV12-4 | CASSEGGRAWF
- | TRBV12-3/TRBV12-4 | CASSLDSTDTQYF
TRBD2 | TRBV6-1 | CASSRIGTSGRSEAQYF
TRBD2 | TRBV20-1 | CSARSGTSGAQETQYF
TRBD2 | TRBV5-5 | CASSKGTSGGADTQYF
TRBD1 | TRBV12-3/TRBV12-4 | CASSRTGGLSYEQYF
TRBD1 | TRBV5-1 | CASSWTGDDSPLHF
- | TRBV20-1 | CSARDTRSEGGETQYF
- | TRBV10-2 | CASRRADSEAFF
- | TRBV12-3/TRBV12-4 | CASSFGLAPEQFF
- | TRBV28 | CASRKAIPTDTQYF
- | TRBV5-1 | CASSIIRDNNEQFF
- | TRBV15 | CATSRDGGHSYEQYF
- | TRBV28 | CASSPSGSGTQYF
- | TRBV4-3 | CASSQGVGYTEAFF
TRBD2 | TRBV28 | CASTKTSSTDTQYF
- | TRBV11-2 | CASSLAGVGEQYF
TRBD1 | TRBV28 | CASSHGTGEQYF
TRBD2 | TRBV20-1 | CSARASGQDNEQFF
TRBD1 | TRBV14 | CASSRDRVSPEAFF
- | TRBV7-2 | CASSLWAGVQDTQYF
- | TRBV29-1 | CSVPQTDSNYGYTF
TRBD1 | TRBV25-1 | CASSVGTGLSEQYF
TRBD1 | TRBV6-1 | CASRLTGNTYEQYF
- | TRBV6-2/TRBV6-3 | CASSYGAEETQYF
TRBD1 | TRBV5-1 | CASSAYGTGGYEQYF
TRBD2 | TRBV11-2 | CASSSILTGAGASRRTQYF
- | TRBV15 | CATTRLGHTDTQYF
TRBD2 | TRBV7-2 | CASTSQAGVGYEQYF
TRBD2 | TRBV7-9 | CASSGRTSGMVNEQFF
- | TRBV2 | CASSFGTPMNTEAFF
- | TRBV5-5 | CATGISAGENIQYF
- | TRBV2 | CASGRRVGEQYF
TRBD2 | TRBV20-1 | CSARSPGLGAYEQYF